One sample yielded the 9 T cell receptor beta chains listed below, sequenced in a study of molecular identifiers for immune sequencing clone quantification. TCRdb re-derived calls from the PCR reads in MiXCR, one entry per CDR3 protein. The sample has about 100,000 distinct CDR3 sequences; roughly a fifth are singletons. What was sequenced was naive CD8+ T cells from blood, with Jurkat cell RNA spiked in. Subset reported: FACS-sorted CD8+CD4-CCR7+CD45RA+ naive T cells. The receptors were gathered from a human donor in good health. Some libraries in this study had Jurkat cell RNA spiked in.

The chain uses TRBV20-1 and TRBJ2-7, with 8 positions matching TRBD2. V gave up 2 bases and J gave up 2 bases; unmatched junction bases: 5. The CDR3 has 14 amino acids. Per germline, CDR1 DFQATT and CDR2 SNEGSKA (reference sequence). CDR3 residues: CSARLSGTPYEQYF. In DNA, the CDR3 is TGCAGTGCTAGACTTAGCGGGACGCCCTACGAGCAGTACTTC.

The table lists this clonotype with many counts. This chain uses TRBV7-9 with TRBJ2-7; possible D gene TRBD1, 5 bases. The CDR3 has 14 residues. Germline CDR1 SEHNR, CDR2 FQNEAQ (reference sequence). V was shortened by 3 bases and J by 2 bases, with 11 bases between the two germline ends. CDR3 sequence: CASSFAGPTYEQYF. The CDR3, as DNA: TGTGCCAGCAGCTTCGCAGGGCCGACCTACGAGCAGTACTTC.

This clonotype was counted ten times or more. The gene calls are TRBV29-1 and TRBJ1-1; 9 bases fit TRBD1. V shed 6 bases and J 6 bases; nucleotides not matched to a gene: 8. CDR1 is SQVTM, CDR2 ANQGSEA, per germline. The CDR3 is 13 residues long. The CDR3 nucleotides read TGCAGCGTCGCCGGGACAGGGACCGCTGAAGCTTTCTTT. As protein: CSVAGTGTAEAFF.

This clonotype has ten or more counts. The chain employs TRBV5-5 and TRBJ2-5, with TRBD1 matching over 11 bases. This CDR3 is 17 amino acids long. The junction had 12 bases not matched to a gene; V was cut back by 3 bases and J by 5 bases. Germline CDR1 SGHKS, CDR2 YYEKEE (reference sequence). In nucleotides, the CDR3 is TGTGCCAGCAGCTACCCCGAGTGGACAGGGGGCGCGGAGACCCAGTACTTC. Translating it yields CASSYPEWTGGAETQYF.

This clonotype was seen repeatedly, ten times or more. The chain links TRBV27 to TRBJ2-4, with a tentative D call TRBD2 (5 bases). The germline V and J ends were trimmed by 1 base and 0 bases, with 16 bases remaining between them. This CDR3 has 18 amino acids. Germline-derived CDR1 and CDR2 are MNHEY and SMNVEV (reference sequence). The CDR3 DNA sequence: TGTGCCAGCAGTTTATGGCGGGTACTAGTTCTAGCCAAAAACATTCAGTACTTC. As protein: CASSLWRVLVLAKNIQYF.

This clonotype was counted at least ten times. The V gene is TRBV7-9, the J gene TRBJ1-3; no clear D gene. Germline CDR1 SEHNR, CDR2 FQNEAQ (reference sequence). The CDR3 is 12 amino acids. V was clipped by 5 bases and J by 6 bases, with 8 bases between them. In DNA form, the CDR3 reads TGTGCCAGCAGCCCGACGGCAAACACCATATATTTT. It is translated as CASSPTANTIYF. Full variable domain (remainder filled in from reference TRBV7-9 and TRBJ1-3): DTGVSQNPRHKITKRGQNVTFRCDPISEHNRLYWYRQTLGQGPEFLTYFQNEAQLEKSRLLSDRFSAERPKGSFSTLEIQRTEQGDSAMYLCASSPTANTIYFGEGSWLTVV.

Turning to this clonotype: Just one base apart from a much larger clone, this may be a read error. CDR3 nucleotide sequence: TGTGCCAGCGGTGACCCCTGGACTAGCGGGGGGGCCACCGGGGAGCTGTTTTTT. Encoded protein: CASGDPWTSGGATGELFF. V usage is TRBV6-1 and J usage is TRBJ2-2, with TRBD2 identical over 15 bases. CDR1 and CDR2 (germline): MNHNS, SASEGT. This CDR3 is built from 18 residues.

This clonotype was counted at least ten times. This chain uses TRBV13 with TRBJ2-3; 8 bases fit TRBD1. Germline V CDR1 and CDR2: PRHDT, FYEKMQ (reference sequence). The CDR3 sequence is 15 residues long. V trimming: 1 base; J trimming: 3 bases; junction bases outside the gene matches: 3. Written as DNA, the CDR3 is TGTGCCAGCAGCTTAGCGCAGGGGGCGACAGATACGCAGTATTTT. Encoded protein: CASSLAQGATDTQYF.

The chain joins TRBV4-3 to TRBJ2-7; weak D call: TRBD2 (6 bases). Trimming pared 0 bases from V and 2 bases from J, leaving 14 bases between. The CDR3 has 16 residues. CDR1 LGHNA and CDR2 YSLEER come from the germline V gene. The CDR3: CASSQERAGPAYEQYF. CDR3 sequence (DNA): TGCGCCAGCAGCCAAGAAAGGGCGGGACCAGCCTACGAGCAGTACTTC.